This T cell receptor (beta chain) was captured in a study of T cell clones after liver transplantation. On the study more broadly: TCRbeta sequencing after a pre-transplant mixed lymphocyte reaction identified graft-donor-reactive clones, later tracked in post-transplant blood. As an antigen-independent comparator, third-party-reactive TCRbeta sequences came from pre-transplant mixed lymphocyte reactions. Three of eight recipients were HCV-positive; others had non-autoimmune, non-viral indications.

Concerning this clone: Antigen: not known.

Sequencing used immunoSEQ multiplex PCR; TCRdb keeps in-frame clones, though not all of them. The repertoire holds tens of thousands of clones, with about 82% as singletons. V was cut by 5 bases and J by 1 base, with 11 bases left in between. The CDR3 totals 14 residues. CDR1 LGHNA and CDR2 YNFKEQ come from the germline V gene. Notes on the study in general: Rather than being deleted, graft donor-reactive T cells may have moved into the graft.

The source of this sequence is a human patient who received a liver transplant. Part of the T cells may come from the graft donor. The chain carries TRBV4-2 and TRBJ1-1; D might be TRBD1 (6 bases). The sample was CD4+ T cells from blood, taken roughly 3.5 years after liver transplant. CDR3 loop: CASSLYRANTEAFF. The CDR3 coding sequence is TGTGCCAGCAGCTTGTACAGGGCGAACACTGAAGCTTTCTTT.